What follows are 16 T cell receptor beta chains derived from one specimen sequenced in a study of cytomegalovirus exposure and HLA in healthy donors. Sequencing was performed with immunoSEQ multiplex PCR; in TCRdb, only in-frame clones are kept and a portion is missing. The profile shows over 110,000 clones, about 88% of them singletons. The sample was PBMCs. The origin of the receptors is a man younger than 35 in good health and CMV-seropositive.

This clone was seen a single time. V gene TRBV6-5 combines with J gene TRBJ2-1; D is perhaps TRBD2 (5 bases). The CDR3 totals 14 residues. Trimming cost V 6 bases and J 6 bases, with 15 bases left between them. CDR1 MNHEY and CDR2 SVGAGI come from the germline V gene. The CDR3 nucleotides are TGTGCCAGCAGCCCCGGAGGTACTTTCAATGAGCAGTTCTTC. Protein sequence: CASSPGGTFNEQFF.

The chain carries TRBV6-5 and TRBJ1-1; TRBD1 matches at 7 bases. Germline trimming cut 0 bases from V and 1 base from J; bases unmatched to any gene: 5. CDR3 length: 16 residues. Germline CDR1 is MNHEY and CDR2 is SVGAGI. The CDR3 DNA follows: TGTGCCAGCAGTTACTCGCCCACAGGGGCGAACACTGAAGCTTTCTTT. Its translation is CASSYSPTGANTEAFF.

This chain joins TRBV27 and TRBJ2-2; 7 bases fit TRBD2. This CDR3 is built from 15 residues. Germline values: CDR1 MNHEY, CDR2 SMNVEV (reference sequence). The V segment lost 4 bases and the J segment 3 bases; nucleotides outside the gene matches: 5. The CDR3 bases are TGTGCCAGCAGTTCACGGGACTATCACACCGGGGAGCTGTTTTTT. This codes for CASSSRDYHTGELFF.

This sequence joins TRBV7-3 and TRBJ2-5; TRBD2 matches at 11 bases. Germline CDR1 is SGHTA and CDR2 is FQGTGA. The CDR3 has 16 amino acids. With V trimmed by 6 bases and J by 3 bases, 9 bases remained unmatched. CDR3 in amino acids: CASSCLAGGWKETQYF. CDR3 in DNA: TGTGCCAGCAGTTGTCTAGCGGGAGGATGGAAAGAGACCCAGTACTTC.

The rearrangement links TRBV18 to TRBJ2-2; D remains unclear. The CDR3 contains 15 residues. Germline V lookup: CDR1 KGHSH, CDR2 LQKENI. Trimming took 6 bases from V and 4 from J, leaving 15 bases between them. Written as DNA, the CDR3 is TGTGCCAGCTCCTCTTCTAACCCGGGCACCGGGGAGCTGTTTTTT. Protein: CASSSSNPGTGELFF.

This chain uses TRBV5-4 with TRBJ1-2; 11 nucleotides align to TRBD1. With 4 bases clipped from V and 3 bases from J, the junction kept 5 bases outside the gene matches. The germline CDR1 and CDR2 sequences are SGHNT and YYREEE (reference sequence). CDR3 length: 15 amino acids. CDR3 in DNA: TGTGCCAGCAGCACCGGACAGGGGGCTTACTATGGCTACACCTTC. It encodes CASSTGQGAYYGYTF. Looking up the rest from reference TRBV5-4 and TRBJ1-2 gives the full variable domain: ETGVTQSPTHLIKTRGQQVTLRCSSQSGHNTVSWYQQALGQGPQFIFQYYREEENGRGNFPPRFSGLQFPNYSSELNVNALELDDSALYLCASSTGQGAYYGYTFGSGTRLTVV.

This chain joins TRBV10-1 and TRBJ1-1; the match to TRBD1 covers 8 bases. The CDR3 contains 13 residues. CDR1 WNHNN and CDR2 SYGVQD come from the germline V gene (reference sequence). The V gene end was trimmed by 5 bases and the J gene end by 4 bases; junction bases not matched to a gene: 3. CDR3: CASSSGGFTEAFF. The CDR3, as DNA: TGCGCCAGCAGTTCAGGGGGCTTCACTGAAGCTTTCTTT.

J is TRBJ2-1 and V is TRBV10-1, with unresolved D. This CDR3 is 16 amino acids long. Germline-derived CDR1 and CDR2 are WNHNN and SYGVQD (reference sequence). The ends were cut back, 3 bases at V and 4 bases at J, with 16 bases in the middle. The CDR3 nucleotides read TGCGCCAGCAGTGACCTGGCAGGCGCCTCATACAATGAGCAGTTCTTC. Residues: CASSDLAGASYNEQFF.

The rearrangement links TRBV7-8 to TRBJ2-7; TRBD1 aligns across 7 bases. CDR3 length equals 15 residues. Germline CDR1 is SGHVS and CDR2 is FQNEAQ. V shed 5 bases and J 4 bases; nucleotides not matched to a gene: 11. The CDR3 nucleotides are TGTGCCAGCAGCAGACCGACAGGGAAATATTACGAGCAGTACTTC. It is translated as CASSRPTGKYYEQYF.

The chain combines TRBV18 with TRBJ1-5; D may be TRBD1 (6 bases). This CDR3 spans 16 amino acids. Germline V CDR1 and CDR2: KGHSH, LQKENI. V gave up 5 bases and J gave up 3 bases, with 17 bases separating them. The CDR3 nucleotides are TGTGCCAGCTCAGGTAACAGGGTTCAAGACAATCAGCCCCAGCATTTT. Translated, it gives CASSGNRVQDNQPQHF.

The V gene is TRBV30, the J gene TRBJ2-3; tentatively, D is TRBD2 (6 bases). The V gene's germline CDR1 is GTSNPN and CDR2 SVGIG (reference sequence). V lost 5 bases and J lost 1, with 13 bases in between. The CDR3 is 14 residues long. DNA of the CDR3: TGTGCCTGGGTGCCGCGGGGTCGCACAGATACGCAGTATTTT. Translating gives CAWVPRGRTDTQYF.

The genes are TRBV18 and TRBJ2-1; D call uncertain. The CDR3 is 14 residues long. From germline, CDR1 is KGHSH and CDR2 LQKENI. Trimming took 2 bases from V and 3 from J, leaving 8 bases between them. The CDR3 here is CASSPNGGYNEQFF. In DNA, the CDR3 is TGTGCCAGCTCACCAAACGGCGGCTACAATGAGCAGTTCTTC.

V is TRBV7-2 and J is TRBJ1-1; D call uncertain. Germline V gene sequence: CDR1 SGHTA, CDR2 FQGNSA. The CDR3 consists of 13 residues. Trimming shortened V by 3 bases and J by 1 base, and 6 bases separated the two germline ends. CDR3 sequence reads: CASSFSRNTEAFF. As DNA, the CDR3 is TGTGCCAGCAGCTTTTCTAGGAACACTGAAGCTTTCTTT.

The V call is TRBV4-2, the J call TRBJ2-2; 7 nucleotides align to TRBD2. CDR1 is LGHNA and CDR2 is YNFKEQ in the germline V gene. The V gene end was trimmed by 1 base and the J gene end by 0 bases; junction bases not matched to a gene: 8. The CDR3 length is 18 residues. CDR3: CASSQAWRESSNTGELFF. In DNA, the CDR3 is TGTGCCAGCAGCCAAGCCTGGCGGGAGTCTTCGAACACCGGGGAGCTGTTTTTT.

This rearrangement joins TRBV6-1 to TRBJ2-5, with 9 bases that match TRBD1. V lost 6 bases and J lost 2; bases outside the gene matches: 1. CDR1 is MNHNS, CDR2 SASEGT, per germline. The CDR3 is 13 amino acids. The CDR3 bases are TGTGCCAGCAGGACAGGGGGACAAGAGACCCAGTACTTC. This codes for CASRTGGQETQYF.

The chain links TRBV19 to TRBJ1-2; D possibly corresponds to TRBD1 (5 bases). Looked up from germline, CDR1 is LNHDA and CDR2 is SQIVND (reference sequence). The CDR3 has 15 amino acids. V was clipped by 3 bases and J by 5 bases, with 16 bases between them. CDR3 in DNA: TGTGCCAGTAGTATGGGCCGCCCAGGGCTGTATGGCTACACCTTC. Residues: CASSMGRPGLYGYTF.